Following are 18 T cell receptor beta chains from one sample sequenced in a study of blood T cells in healthy people across ages. Together with a sample-barcoded 5' primer, a J-beta primer mix was included in a second PCR lasting about 6 to 11 cycles. Each CDR3 protein gets one entry after TCRdb re-called the 5' RACE reads with MiXCR. This sample has over 950,000 distinct CDR3 sequences, with about two fifths found just once. Sequenced sample: blood. The receptors shown here come from a man aged 18 to 30 in good health.

This clonotype appeared a few times. J is TRBJ1-5 and V is TRBV4-1, with D maybe TRBD1 (5 bases). CDR1 MGHRA and CDR2 YSYEKL come from the germline V gene. The CDR3 is 15 residues long. The V end was cut by 5 bases, the J end by 3 bases, with 14 bases between. CDR3 nucleotide sequence: TGCGCCAGCAGCGTCGGACAAACAAACAATCAGCCCCAGCATTTT. Its translation is CASSVGQTNNQPQHF.

The table lists this clonotype with many counts. The chain employs TRBV3-1 and TRBJ2-7; D call uncertain. This CDR3 has 10 amino acids. Per the germline V gene, CDR1 is LGHDT and CDR2 is YNNKEL (reference sequence). The CDR3 protein is CAVGTYEQYF. CDR3 nucleotide sequence: TGTGCGGTGGGGACCTACGAGCAGTACTTC.

There are many counts of this clonotype. V and J are TRBV12-3 or TRBV12-4 and TRBJ1-5; D uncertain. CDR3 length: 15 residues. The V end lost 6 bases, the J end lost 0 bases, and 12 bases lay between the germline ends. CDR3 DNA sequence: TGTGCCAGCAGCCCCATGGGAGTTAGCAATCAGCCCCAGCATTTT. Translated, it gives CASSPMGVSNQPQHF.

This chain connects TRBV18 to TRBJ2-1; 10 bases are a match to TRBD1. With 4 bases clipped from V and 4 bases from J, the junction kept 13 bases outside the gene matches. CDR1 and CDR2 from the germline V gene are KGHSH and LQKENI. The CDR3 is made up of 18 amino acids. CDR3 protein: CASSLRQGATSEYNEQFF. CDR3 DNA sequence: TGTGCCAGCTCACTCCGACAGGGGGCTACCTCGGAGTACAATGAGCAGTTCTTC.

In the case of this clonotype: A junction end diverges from the germline sequence, so it may reflect a read error. The V and J genes are TRBV6-4 and TRBJ2-1; no reliable D call. Germline-derived CDR1 and CDR2 are MRHNA and SNTAGT. The CDR3 contains 13 residues. The CDR3 here is CASSDGYNNGQFF. The CDR3 DNA reads TGTGCCAGCAGTGACGGCTATAACAATGGGCAGTTCTTC.

This clonotype was observed a few times. V is TRBV10-3 and J is TRBJ1-2; TRBD1 matches 10 bases. The germline V gene has CDR1 ENHRY and CDR2 SYGVKD. This CDR3 is 13 amino acids long. J lost 4 bases, V lost 8 bases, and 4 bases had no gene match. CDR3 in DNA: TGTGCCATCGCCGGGACAGGGGCCTATGGCTACACCTTC. Its translation is CAIAGTGAYGYTF.

The rearrangement links TRBV7-3 to TRBJ2-3; possibly TRBD2 for D (6 bases). CDR3 size: 14 residues. CDR1 and CDR2 from the germline V gene are SGHTA and FQGTGA. V gave up 6 bases and J gave up 5 bases, with 15 bases separating them. CDR3: CASSLAGIGDTQYF. For the CDR3, the DNA is TGTGCCAGCAGTCTGGCGGGAATAGGAGATACGCAGTATTTT.

The rearrangement joins TRBV20-1 to TRBJ2-3; tentatively, D is TRBD1 (6 bases). The V and J ends lost 5 bases and 2 bases respectively, with 14 bases between them. The CDR3 sequence is 14 residues long. From germline, CDR1 is DFQATT and CDR2 SNEGSKA (reference sequence). As DNA, the CDR3 is TGCAGTGCTTGGGACATCCCAAACACAGATACGCAGTATTTT. Translating gives CSAWDIPNTDTQYF.

V and J are TRBV6-5 and TRBJ2-5, with TRBD2 identical over 10 bases. Germline CDR1 is MNHEY and CDR2 is SVGAGI. The CDR3 runs to 17 residues. V dropped 0 bases and J dropped 0; count of bases not matched to a gene: 4. CDR3 bases: TGTGCCAGCAGTTACTCCGATAGCGGGGGGTACCAAGAGACCCAGTACTTC. Translated: CASSYSDSGGYQETQYF.

This clonotype has more than one count but fewer than ten. V and J are TRBV6-5 and TRBJ2-1, with 8 positions matching TRBD1. Per germline, CDR1 MNHEY and CDR2 SVGAGI. This CDR3 comprises 15 residues. V shed 5 bases, J shed 3 bases, and the junction held 6 bases outside the gene matches. CDR3 region: CASSKGDRLYNEQFF. The CDR3 coding sequence is TGTGCCAGCAGTAAAGGGGACAGGCTCTACAATGAGCAGTTCTTC.

Details on this clonotype: This may stem from a read error, because a much larger clone lies one nucleotide away. The chain has TRBV20-1 and TRBJ2-1; 8 nucleotides agree with TRBD1. Germline V CDR1 and CDR2: DFQATT, SNEGSKA (reference sequence). CDR3 size: 14 residues. V shed 6 bases, J shed 5 bases, and the junction held 9 bases outside the gene matches. CDR3: CSARGTGGDNEQFF. CDR3 in DNA: TGCAGTGCGCGTGGGACAGGAGGTGACAATGAGCAGTTCTTC.

This clonotype was picked up one time. The chain couples TRBV2 to TRBJ1-5; D is undetermined. This CDR3 is 16 amino acids long. Trimming removed 5 bases at V and 0 bases at J, with 14 bases between. CDR1 is SNHLY, CDR2 FYNNEI, per germline. CDR3 bases: TGTGCCAGCAGTCAAACTGGCTTGGATAGCAATCAGCCCCAGCATTTT. It yields the protein CASSQTGLDSNQPQHF.

About this clonotype: One end of the junction does not line up with germline, which may come from a read error. The chain has TRBV6-1 and TRBJ1-3; possible D gene TRBD1, 5 bases. Germline loops: CDR1 MNHNS, CDR2 SASEGT. The CDR3 runs to 15 residues. CDR3 protein: CASSVRDLAGNTVYF. The CDR3 nucleotides read TGTGCCAGCAGTGTTAGGGACCTAGCAGGAAACACCGTATATTTT.

V usage is TRBV10-3 and J usage is TRBJ1-2; tentative D call: TRBD1 (6 bases). Trimming cost V 3 bases and J 8 bases, with 19 bases left between them. From germline, CDR1 is ENHRY and CDR2 SYGVKD. The CDR3 runs 15 residues. The CDR3: CAISEWTGGVSGYTF. CDR3 nucleotides: TGTGCCATCAGTGAATGGACGGGGGGCGTAAGCGGCTACACCTTC.

The chain has TRBV5-5 and TRBJ1-5, with D tentatively TRBD1 (5 bases). Per germline, CDR1 SGHKS and CDR2 YYEKEE (reference sequence). The V end was cut by 2 bases, the J end by 5 bases, with 11 bases between. This CDR3 region has 14 residues. CDR3 bases: TGTGCCAGCAGCTTAGGGGCGACCGATCAGCCCCAGCATTTT. Amino acids: CASSLGATDQPQHF.

The chain carries TRBV27 and TRBJ2-2, with TRBD1 matching 8 bases. J lost 6 bases, V lost 5 bases, and 8 bases had no gene match. The germline CDR1 and CDR2 sequences are MNHEY and SMNVEV (reference sequence). This CDR3 contains 15 residues. The CDR3 here is CASSTMTGAPGELFF. The CDR3 bases are TGTGCCAGCAGTACAATGACAGGGGCGCCCGGGGAGCTGTTTTTT.

For this clonotype: The junction departs from the called germline gene at one end, perhaps through a read error. The gene calls are TRBV20-1 and TRBJ1-2; D might be TRBD1 (5 bases). CDR1 and CDR2 (germline): DFQATT, SNEGSKA (reference sequence). The CDR3 has 14 amino acids. The CDR3 bases are TGCAGTGCCCTAAGGGGCAGCACAAACTGTGGCTACACCTTC. This codes for CSALRGSTNCGYTF.

This clonotype was observed a few times. The rearrangement uses TRBV9 and TRBJ1-4; D may be TRBD1 (6 bases). The V end lost 4 bases, the J end lost 7 bases, and 20 bases lay between the germline ends. This CDR3 spans 16 amino acids. Germline V gene sequence: CDR1 SGDLS, CDR2 YYNGEE. CDR3 in amino acids: CASSPWSGQLGEKLFF. In nucleotides, the CDR3 is TGTGCCAGCAGCCCCTGGTCAGGACAGTTGGGTGAAAAACTGTTTTTT.